This passage covers 2 T cell receptor beta chains from one sample sequenced in a study of beta chain features in type 1 diabetes. Expressed TCRB transcripts were sequenced because the entire RNA isolate underwent reverse transcription. This table comes from immunoSEQ multiplex PCR, and its TCRdb copy is limited to in-frame clones, with some not included. Counted here are under 300,000 clones, under 8.5% occurring once; the ten biggest clones make up approximately 0.93%. What was sequenced was central memory CD4+ T cells from blood. The origin of the receptors is a woman aged 18-29 years in good health.

As concerns this clone: The sample carries other DNA sequences with the same CDR3. This chain joins TRBV9 and TRBJ2-1; D is unclear. This CDR3 spans 13 amino acids. Germline values: CDR1 SGDLS, CDR2 YYNGEE. V dropped 2 bases and J dropped 0 bases, with 3 bases sitting between them. DNA of the CDR3: TGTGCCAGCAGCGTGGGCTCCTACAATGAGCAGTTCTTC. Translation: CASSVGSYNEQFF.

A few counts support this clone. The chain employs TRBV25-1 and TRBJ2-1, with a tentative D call TRBD1 (7 bases). CDR1 MGHDK and CDR2 SYGVNS come from the germline V gene. Trimming pared 5 bases from V and 8 bases from J, leaving 25 bases between. The CDR3 loop spans 17 amino acids. The chain's CDR3 is CASSFSGGSRTSHEQFF. Written as DNA, the CDR3 is TGTGCCAGCAGTTTCTCAGGGGGGTCCAGAACCTCGCATGAGCAGTTCTTC. Complete variable domain (other parts from reference TRBV25-1 and TRBJ2-1): EADIYQTPRYLVIGTGKKITLECSQTMGHDKMYWYQQDPGMELHLIHYSYGVNSTEKGDLSSESTVSRIRTEHFPLTLESARPSHTSQYLCASSFSGGSRTSHEQFFGPGTRLTVL.